This TCR beta chain was retrieved from a study of blood T cell repertoires in COVID-19. On the study more broadly: T cells, B-cell-depleted T cells, or PBMCs provided the cDNA or gDNA that served as material.

In the original workflow: Cell counts per sample came from amplifying reference gene primers. Measured with immunoSEQ multiplex PCR; TCRdb has only the in-frame clones, and not every one. D and trimming come from the DNA, and the V and J calls and clone size come from that table. The sample lists some 140,000 clones; just under 85% were seen once. CDR1 is MNHEY, CDR2 SVGAGI, per germline. V lost 6 bases, J lost 7 bases, and 8 bases stayed unmatched. This CDR3 has 13 amino acids. This receptor was taken from a human donor in a cohort sampled during active COVID-19. Sequenced input: peripheral blood. The chain combines TRBV6-5 with TRBJ2-5; 7 bases fit TRBD1. CDR3 in DNA: TGTGCCAGCAGCACAGGGGACATTGGGACCCAGTACTTC. Its protein product is CASSTGDIGTQYF.